This T cell receptor beta chain was obtained from a study of blood T cell repertoires in COVID-19. Study at large: T cells, B-cell-depleted T cells, or PBMCs supplied cDNA or gDNA.

Germline CDR1 LNHDA, CDR2 SQIVND (reference sequence). V dropped 4 bases and J dropped 3; count of bases not matched to a gene: 11. This CDR3 contains 16 residues. The repertoire was sequenced with immunoSEQ multiplex PCR; TCRdb's copy has only in-frame clones and lacks some. The sample lists more than 85,000 clones, about 90% occurring once. The TCR sequence derives from a man aged 50 or older with active COVID-19. Sequenced material: peripheral blood. This chain links TRBV19 with TRBJ2-7; 8 nucleotides match TRBD1. The CDR3 is CASSTWTGLKIYEQYF. Written as DNA, the CDR3 is TGTGCCAGTAGTACCTGGACAGGGTTGAAAATCTACGAGCAGTACTTC.